Listed below are T cell receptor beta chains from one sample, sequenced in a study of blood T cells in healthy people across ages. TCRdb re-called the 5' RACE reads with MiXCR, one entry per CDR3 protein. The profile shows 1 million to 1.2 million distinct CDR3 sequences, 35% to 40% of them singletons. Sequencing was performed on blood. The receptors were sampled from a man in his late teens or twenties in good health. Both conserved end residues are part of each CDR3. Each record gives: clone size, J gene, V gene, D gene, CDR3 protein, CDR3 DNA. D genes are given only for firm matches. Size tells how often a clone was seen (once, few, many) or the class of an expanded clone, and some rows leave it out.

>NA|TRBJ1-2|TRBV5-4|NA
CASSYTAGGYTF
TGTGCCAGCAGCTACACGGCCGGTGGCTACACCTTC
>few|TRBJ1-2|TRBV6-2/TRBV6-3|NA
CASSYRSGSYGYTF
TGTGCCAGCAGTTACCGGAGCGGTAGTTATGGCTACACCTTC
>few|TRBJ1-2|TRBV7-2|NA
CASSADRVSYGYTF
TGTGCCAGCAGCGCTGACAGAGTTTCCTATGGCTACACCTTC
>few|TRBJ2-7|TRBV9|NA
CASSVYGGQKNEQYF
TGTGCCAGCAGCGTCTACGGGGGCCAGAAAAATGAGCAGTACTTC
>NA|TRBJ2-1|TRBV19|NA
CASKRRETYNEQFF
TGTGCCAGTAAGAGGCGGGAAACCTACAATGAGCAGTTCTTC
>many|TRBJ2-3|TRBV7-2|NA
CASSLATGTDTQYF
TGTGCCAGCAGCTTAGCGACAGGCACAGATACGCAGTATTTT
>NA|TRBJ1-6|TRBV12-3/TRBV12-4|NA
CASSQGRSNSPLHF
TGTGCCAGCAGCCAAGGACGGAGCAATTCACCCCTCCACTTT
>few|TRBJ2-1|TRBV29-1|NA
CSVDGRANEQFF
TGCAGCGTTGATGGCAGGGCTAATGAGCAGTTCTTC
>once|TRBJ2-1|TRBV4-3|TRBD1
CASSQGFGQGARNEQFF
TGCGCCAGCAGCCAAGGTTTCGGACAGGGGGCTAGGAATGAGCAGTTCTTC
>NA|TRBJ2-3|TRBV12-3/TRBV12-4|NA
CASSQQGPPSRDTQYF
TGTGCCAGCAGTCAACAGGGTCCACCTTCTAGGGATACGCAGTATTTT
>many|TRBJ2-1|TRBV5-1|NA
CASKPAESSYNEQFF
TGCGCCAGCAAGCCTGCAGAGAGCTCCTACAATGAGCAGTTCTTC
>few|TRBJ2-1|TRBV4-3|TRBD2
CASSQDSGGAYNEQFF
TGCGCCAGCAGCCAAGACAGCGGGGGGGCCTACAATGAGCAGTTCTTC
>NA|TRBJ2-4|TRBV24-1|TRBD1
CATSDGQGGAKNIQYF
TGTGCCACCAGTGACGGACAGGGCGGAGCCAAAAACATTCAGTACTTC
>once|TRBJ2-1|TRBV4-1|TRBD2
CASSQLAGVSDEQFF
TGCGCCAGCAGCCAACTAGCGGGAGTATCTGATGAGCAGTTCTTC
>NA|TRBJ2-6|TRBV4-3|TRBD2
CASSQEGTAGVSGANVLTF
TGCGCCAGCAGCCAAGAAGGCACAGCGGGGGTCTCTGGGGCCAACGTCCTGACTTTC
>NA|TRBJ1-2|TRBV7-2|NA
CASSSWPRGKGYGYTF
TGTGCCAGCAGCTCCTGGCCCAGGGGAAAGGGCTATGGCTACACCTTC
>few|TRBJ2-2|TRBV9|NA
CASSPETGHTGELFF
TGTGCCAGCAGCCCGGAGACAGGCCACACCGGGGAGCTGTTTTTT
>NA|TRBJ2-6|TRBV6-2/TRBV6-3|NA
CASIPQKGSGANVLTF
TGTGCCAGCATCCCCCAAAAGGGTTCGGGGGCCAACGTCCTGACTTTC
>NA|TRBJ2-7|TRBV5-1|TRBD2
CASSFSSGGPYNEQYF
TGCGCCAGCAGCTTCTCCAGCGGGGGGCCATACAATGAGCAGTACTTC
>NA|TRBJ1-4|TRBV7-6|NA
CAGSLAEGTGENEKLFF
TGTGCCGGCAGCTTAGCCGAGGGGACCGGTGAGAATGAAAAACTGTTTTTT
>NA|TRBJ2-5|TRBV6-2/TRBV6-3|TRBD1
CASSPDRNNEQYF
TGTGCCAGCAGTCCGGACAGGAACAATGAGCAGTACTTC
>few|TRBJ1-2|TRBV4-3|NA
CASSQPGIHPGDYGYTF
TGCGCCAGCAGCCAACCAGGGATACACCCCGGCGACTATGGCTACACCTTC
>many|TRBJ2-2|TRBV5-1|NA
CASSLRNTGELFF
TGTGCCAGCAGCTTACGTAACACCGGGGAGCTGTTTTTT
>NA|TRBJ1-5|TRBV20-1|NA
CSARDLRTLNQPQHF
TGCAGTGCTAGAGATCTGCGAACCCTCAATCAGCCCCAGCATTTT
>once|TRBJ1-5|TRBV6-1|NA
CASSEARAQPQHF
TGTGCCAGCAGTGAAGCTAGGGCTCAGCCCCAGCATTTT
>NA|TRBJ2-1|TRBV20-1|NA
CSALGLYGEQFF
TGCAGTGCATTGGGGTTATACGGTGAGCAGTTCTTC
>few|TRBJ2-3|TRBV7-8|NA
CASSLAGGAGTDTQYF
TGTGCCAGCAGCTTAGCAGGAGGGGCGGGCACAGATACGCAGTATTTT
>few|TRBJ1-2|TRBV20-1|TRBD1
CSARGRTGDGTYGYTF
TGCAGTGCTAGAGGTCGGACAGGGGATGGTACCTATGGCTACACCTTC
>NA|TRBJ1-1|TRBV5-1|NA
CASNPTGPNTEAFF
TGCGCCAGCAATCCGACAGGCCCGAACACTGAAGCTTTCTTT
>many|TRBJ2-7|TRBV21-1|NA
CASSKCDRQGYYEQYF
TGTGCCAGCAGCAAATGTGATAGACAGGGCTACTACGAGCAGTACTTC
>NA|TRBJ2-3|TRBV6-5|NA
CASSDSGLGDTQYF
TGTGCCAGCAGTGACTCGGGCCTAGGCGATACGCAGTATTTT
>NA|TRBJ2-5|TRBV7-8|NA
CASSLAMGTSKETQYF
TGTGCCAGCAGCTTAGCCATGGGCACCTCGAAAGAGACCCAGTACTTC
>NA|TRBJ1-5|TRBV24-1|TRBD1
CATSEWDRGYQPQHF
TGTGCCACCAGTGAGTGGGACAGGGGGTATCAGCCCCAGCATTTT
>few|TRBJ1-1|TRBV7-9|NA
CASSLVREGTEAFF
TGTGCCAGCAGCTTGGTACGGGAGGGGACTGAAGCTTTCTTT
>few|TRBJ2-1|TRBV11-2|NA
CASSRPGRGLYNEQFF
TGTGCCAGCAGCCGACCCGGGAGGGGGCTCTACAATGAGCAGTTCTTC
>NA|TRBJ1-4|TRBV6-2/TRBV6-3|NA
CASSYGPGWGEKLFF
TGTGCCAGCAGTTACGGACCCGGATGGGGTGAAAAACTGTTTTTT
>many|TRBJ2-7|TRBV7-9|NA
CASSSARVLYEQYF
TGTGCCAGCAGCTCTGCGAGGGTCCTCTACGAGCAGTACTTC
>NA|TRBJ1-5|TRBV20-1|NA
CSARRRIRDGEFNQPQHF
TGCAGTGCTAGACGGAGAATCCGGGACGGGGAATTCAATCAGCCCCAGCATTTT
>NA|TRBJ2-5|TRBV11-2|TRBD1
CASSKDWGQEAKETQYF
TGTGCCAGCAGCAAGGATTGGGGACAGGAGGCTAAAGAGACCCAGTACTTC
>NA|TRBJ1-3|TRBV4-3|TRBD1
CASSQDPRDRGYTGNTIYF
TGCGCCAGCAGCCAAGACCCGCGGGACAGGGGGTATACTGGAAACACCATATATTTT
>NA|TRBJ2-1|TRBV14|NA
CASSPARPRGGRYNEQFF
TGTGCCAGCAGCCCGGCGAGGCCGCGGGGCGGGCGGTACAATGAGCAGTTCTTC
>few|TRBJ2-3|TRBV24-1|NA
CATREAATDTQYF
TGTGCCACCAGAGAAGCAGCAACAGATACGCAGTATTTT
>NA|TRBJ1-1|TRBV7-3|NA
CASSPGDLNTEAFF
TGTGCCAGCAGTCCAGGGGACCTGAACACTGAAGCTTTCTTT
>many|TRBJ2-1|TRBV25-1|NA
CASRALSGRKQFF
TGTGCCAGCAGGGCTCTCTCGGGGAGAAAACAGTTCTTC
>NA|TRBJ1-4|TRBV4-3|NA
CASSQDPSDGTGATNEKLFF
TGCGCCAGCAGCCAAGATCCCTCCGACGGGACTGGGGCAACTAATGAAAAACTGTTTTTT
>NA|TRBJ2-2|TRBV9|TRBD1
CASSMPGQGGTGELFF
TGTGCCAGCAGTATGCCGGGACAGGGAGGCACCGGGGAGCTGTTTTTT
>few|TRBJ2-3|TRBV5-1|NA
CASSFRLSAHTDTQYF
TGCGCCAGCAGCTTTCGCTTAAGCGCCCACACAGATACGCAGTATTTT
>few|TRBJ1-6|TRBV6-5|NA
CASSFGTNSPLHF
TGTGCCAGCAGTTTCGGGACTAATTCACCCCTCCACTTT